This T cell receptor beta chain is drawn from a study of blood T cell repertoires in COVID-19. Study summary: In each case, the material was cDNA or gDNA derived from T cells, B-cell-depleted T cells, or PBMCs.

Individuals drawn from under 30 US areas were about 18 to 95 years old. Recovered Cohort 3 donors showed two negative PCRs, clearance, or symptom resolution. This clone was counted only a few times. The CDR3 totals 17 residues. Germline V gives CDR1 SGHTA, CDR2 FQGNSA. With 2 bases clipped from V and 3 bases from J, the junction kept 10 bases outside the gene matches. Only in-frame clones appear in the TCRdb table, and some are missing; sequencing was by immunoSEQ multiplex PCR. The sample consists of 200,000 to 250,000 clones, approximately 80% of them appearing once. Sequencing was performed on PBMCs or T cells enriched from blood (not recorded which). The clonotype comes from a man aged 60-69 years who had recovered from COVID-19. The chain employs TRBV7-2 and TRBJ2-3; 8 nucleotides match TRBD2. CDR3 in amino acids: CASSLNSGGVTTDTQYF. Written as DNA, the CDR3 is TGTGCCAGCAGCTTAAATTCCGGGGGGGTTACTACAGATACGCAGTATTTT.